This T cell receptor beta chain emerged from a study of blood T cell repertoires in COVID-19. As for the study in general: Acute and convalescent COVID-19 specimens originated in the United States, Italy and Spain.

Authors' data handling: Amplifying reference gene primers gave estimates of nucleated cell counts. Clones were read by immunoSEQ multiplex PCR, and TCRdb kept only the in-frame ones, dropping some. That table gives V, J and clone size, and the DNA gave D and trimming. This sample carries about 270,000 clones, roughly 86% of them seen once, and the ten largest clones take about 8.6%. What was sequenced was peripheral blood. The source of this sequence is a middle-aged man with active or convalescent COVID-19.

The CDR3 DNA follows: TGTGCCAGCAGCCCCTCCAGCTCGGGACAAGAGACCCAGTACTTC. Translating it yields CASSPSSSGQETQYF. The chain combines TRBV9 with TRBJ2-5, with a possible D match to TRBD2 (5 bases). CDR3 size: 15 residues. Trimming stripped 4 bases from V and 2 bases from J, with 15 bases between. Germline CDR1 SGDLS, CDR2 YYNGEE.